These 4 T cell receptor beta chains originate from one sample sequenced in a study of T cell clusters in autoimmune cytopenias. TRB rearrangements were amplified by touch-down multiplex PCR with mixed TRB-A/B primers. TCRdb reprocessed the multiplex PCR reads and stores each CDR3 protein as one record, lacking DNA. Found here are over 10,000 distinct CDR3 sequences; the top ten clones hold roughly 3%. TRB was amplified from roughly 0.25 ug of peripheral blood genomic DNA per sample. The source material was peripheral blood. These receptors were taken from a human donor with an autoimmune cytopenia or autoimmune hepatitis (not recorded which).

The V gene is TRBV6-5, the J gene TRBJ1-1; TCRdb's D call of TRBD1 is untestable without DNA. The CDR3 length is 14 residues. The germline V gene encodes CDR1 MNHEY and CDR2 SVGAGI. The chain's CDR3 is CASSRGTENTEAFF.

The chain links TRBV6-1 to TRBJ1-3. The CDR3 loop spans 15 amino acids. CDR1 and CDR2 from the germline V gene are MNHNS and SASEGT. CDR3 sequence reads: CASSGLWSSGNTIYF.

V gene TRBV18 combines with J gene TRBJ2-3. The CDR3 is made up of 16 amino acids. Germline CDR1 reads KGHSH; CDR2 reads LQKENI. CDR3 loop: CASSLRIGVVTDTQYF.

The gene calls are TRBV5-5 and TRBJ2-7; TCRdb selects TRBD2, and the lack of DNA leaves this call unchecked. The CDR3 runs to 15 residues. Germline V gives CDR1 SGHKS, CDR2 YYEKEE (reference sequence). The CDR3 loop reads CASSLVPTSGYEQYF.